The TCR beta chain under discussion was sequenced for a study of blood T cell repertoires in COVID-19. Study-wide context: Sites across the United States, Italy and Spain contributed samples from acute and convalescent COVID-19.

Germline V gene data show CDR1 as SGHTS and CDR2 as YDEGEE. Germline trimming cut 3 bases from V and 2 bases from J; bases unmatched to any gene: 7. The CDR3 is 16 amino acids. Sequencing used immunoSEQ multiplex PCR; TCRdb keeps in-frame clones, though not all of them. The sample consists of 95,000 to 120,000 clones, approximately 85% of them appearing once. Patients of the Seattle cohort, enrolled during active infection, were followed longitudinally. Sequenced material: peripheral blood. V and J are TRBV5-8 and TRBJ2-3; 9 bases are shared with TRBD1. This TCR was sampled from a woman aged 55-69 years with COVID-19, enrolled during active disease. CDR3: CASSSGQGTITDTQYF. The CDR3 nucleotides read TGTGCCAGCAGCTCCGGACAGGGGACCATCACAGATACGCAGTATTTT.